The present TCR beta chain was sequenced within a study of CD8 T cells in ankylosing spondylitis. Study results and caveats: There was reportedly significant enrichment of clones that were disease-linked in matched ankylosing spondylitis synovial fluid. Earlier reports found some motif variants in synovial fluid and blood in reactive arthritis. A motif in TCR beta, a set of about eight highly homologous variants, appeared characteristic of ankylosing spondylitis blood. Relatively rare in peripheral blood, disease-linked clones were also CD8+.

Molecular-barcoded quantitative 5'-RACE produced these TCR beta libraries. TCRdb redid the calling of the 5' RACE reads with MiXCR, one entry per CDR3 protein. The repertoire consists of some 240,000 distinct CDR3 sequences, with 6% to 8% occurring once and the leading ten covering 14%. The germline gives CDR1 SEHNR, CDR2 FQNEAQ (reference sequence). V dropped 3 bases and J dropped 8 bases, with 11 bases sitting between them. The CDR3 contains 13 residues. This clonotype was seen ten or more times. Its antigen is unidentified. Sequenced input: blood, either unsorted or a sorted T cell fraction (not recorded which). The receptor was isolated from a male donor with ankylosing spondylitis. This chain connects TRBV7-9 to TRBJ2-1; possible D gene TRBD1, 6 bases. CDR3 amino acids: CASSLFSGDEQFF. The CDR3, as DNA: TGTGCCAGCAGCTTGTTTTCAGGGGATGAGCAGTTCTTC.